Below, 6 T cell receptor beta chains from the same sample are listed, as sequenced in a study of T cell responses to AZD1222 COVID-19 vaccine. Profiled with immunoSEQ multiplex PCR; TCRdb holds only in-frame clones, not every one. This table holds 130,000 or so clones, more than 85% found once. The sample was peripheral blood, taken on day 0 of AZD1222 vaccination. The receptors stem from an adult in good health.

As regards this clone: A junction end diverges from the germline sequence, so it may reflect a read error. The CDR3 protein is CASSSTTVPTEAFF. CDR3 in DNA: TGCGCCAGCAGTTCCACGACAGTACCGACTGAAGCCTTCTTT. The V gene is TRBV5-1, the J gene TRBJ1-1; tentative D call: TRBD1 (5 bases). Germline loops: CDR1 SGHRS, CDR2 YFSETQ. The CDR3 is made up of 14 amino acids.

The chain links TRBV6-6 to TRBJ2-1; the match to TRBD2 covers 13 bases. The germline gives CDR1 MNHNY, CDR2 SVGAGI (reference sequence). CDR3 length: 16 residues. V gave up 4 bases and J gave up 9 bases; unmatched junction bases: 9. In DNA, the CDR3 is TGTGCCAGCAGTTCCCTACTAGCGGGGGGGCCAGTTGAGCAGTTCTTC. This translates into CASSSLLAGGPVEQFF.

This sequence joins TRBV28 and TRBJ1-2; no reliable D call. Germline V lookup: CDR1 MDHEN, CDR2 SYDVKM. The germline V and J ends were trimmed by 4 bases and 5 bases, with 11 bases remaining between them. There are 13 residues in the CDR3. CDR3: CASSSVGEYGYTF. DNA of the CDR3: TGTGCCAGCAGTTCCGTAGGAGAGTATGGCTACACCTTC.

This clone was counted once. This chain connects TRBV27 to TRBJ2-7; 11 bases are a match to TRBD2. The CDR3 has 14 amino acids. The germline CDR1 and CDR2 sequences are MNHEY and SMNVEV (reference sequence). The trim removed 5 bases at V and 7 bases at J, leaving 7 bases unmatched. CDR3 nucleotides: TGTGCCAGCAGTCCAAACGTAGCGGGGGGGGAGCAGTACTTC. Translation: CASSPNVAGGEQYF.

The chain employs TRBV5-4 and TRBJ2-1; 8 bases map to TRBD1. From germline, CDR1 is SGHNT and CDR2 YYREEE (reference sequence). The CDR3 is 15 amino acids. V was pared by 0 bases and J by 9 bases, with 8 bases of the junction left unmatched. The CDR3 reads CASSLAGTGPGEQFF. The CDR3 nucleotides are TGTGCCAGCAGCTTGGCCGGGACAGGTCCAGGTGAGCAGTTCTTC. The variable domain in full, completed from reference TRBV5-4 and TRBJ2-1, reads ETGVTQSPTHLIKTRGQQVTLRCSSQSGHNTVSWYQQALGQGPQFIFQYYREEENGRGNFPPRFSGLQFPNYSSELNVNALELDDSALYLCASSLAGTGPGEQFFGPGTRLTVL.

The rearrangement uses TRBV30 and TRBJ1-3; D is unresolved. Looked up from germline, CDR1 is GTSNPN and CDR2 is SVGIG (reference sequence). The CDR3 contains 13 residues. V was pared by 0 bases and J by 2 bases, with 5 bases between. The CDR3 sequence is CAWSVITGNTIYF. The CDR3 bases are TGTGCCTGGAGTGTGATAACTGGAAACACCATATATTTT.